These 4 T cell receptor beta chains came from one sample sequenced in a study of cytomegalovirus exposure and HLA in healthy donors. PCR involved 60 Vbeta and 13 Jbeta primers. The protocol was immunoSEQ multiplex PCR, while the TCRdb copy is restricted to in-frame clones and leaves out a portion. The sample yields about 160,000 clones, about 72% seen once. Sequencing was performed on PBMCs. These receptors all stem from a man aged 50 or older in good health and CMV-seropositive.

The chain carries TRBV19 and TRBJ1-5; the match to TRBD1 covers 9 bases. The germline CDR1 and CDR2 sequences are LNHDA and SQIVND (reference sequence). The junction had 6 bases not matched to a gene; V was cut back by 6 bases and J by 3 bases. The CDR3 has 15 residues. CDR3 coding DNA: TGTGCCAGTAGAACGGGGACAGGGTACAATCAGCCCCAGCATTTT. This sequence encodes CASRTGTGYNQPQHF. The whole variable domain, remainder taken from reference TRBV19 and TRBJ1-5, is DGGITQSPKYLFRKEGQNVTLSCEQNLNHDAMYWYRQDPGQGLRLIYYSQIVNDFQKGDIAEGYSVSREKKESFPLTVTSAQKNPTAFYLCASRTGTGYNQPQHFGDGTRLSIL.

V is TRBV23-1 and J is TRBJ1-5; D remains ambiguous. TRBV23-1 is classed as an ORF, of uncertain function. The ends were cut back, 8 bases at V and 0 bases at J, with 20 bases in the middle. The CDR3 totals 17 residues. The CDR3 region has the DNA TGCGCCAGCTCACTCCTCATAGAGCAAAATAGCAATCAGCCCCAGCATTTT. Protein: CASSLLIEQNSNQPQHF.

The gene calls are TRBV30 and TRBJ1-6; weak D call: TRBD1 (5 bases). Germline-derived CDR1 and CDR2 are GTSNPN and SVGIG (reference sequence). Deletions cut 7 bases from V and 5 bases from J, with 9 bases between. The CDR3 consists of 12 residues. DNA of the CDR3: TGTGCCTTGGGACTGAATAATTCACCCCTCCACTTT. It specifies CALGLNNSPLHF.

DNA of the CDR3: TGTGCCAGTAGTATACACGGGACAGGCGGATACGAGCAGTACTTC. It translates to CASSIHGTGGYEQYF. The chain carries TRBV19 and TRBJ2-7, with 8 bases aligning to TRBD1. The CDR3 extends over 15 amino acids. V shed 2 bases, J shed 4 bases, and the junction held 7 bases outside the gene matches. Per germline, CDR1 LNHDA and CDR2 SQIVND (reference sequence).